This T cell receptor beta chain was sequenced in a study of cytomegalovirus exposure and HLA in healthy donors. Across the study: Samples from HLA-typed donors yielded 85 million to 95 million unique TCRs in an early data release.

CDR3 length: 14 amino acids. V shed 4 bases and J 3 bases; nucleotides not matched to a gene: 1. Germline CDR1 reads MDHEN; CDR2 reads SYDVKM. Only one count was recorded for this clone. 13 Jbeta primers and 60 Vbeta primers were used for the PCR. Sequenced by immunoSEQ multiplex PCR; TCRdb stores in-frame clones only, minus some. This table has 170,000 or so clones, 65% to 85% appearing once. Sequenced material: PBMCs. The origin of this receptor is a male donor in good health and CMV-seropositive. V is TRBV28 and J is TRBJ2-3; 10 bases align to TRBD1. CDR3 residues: CASSSGQGTDTQYF. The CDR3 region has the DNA TGTGCCAGCAGTTCGGGACAGGGGACAGATACGCAGTATTTT.